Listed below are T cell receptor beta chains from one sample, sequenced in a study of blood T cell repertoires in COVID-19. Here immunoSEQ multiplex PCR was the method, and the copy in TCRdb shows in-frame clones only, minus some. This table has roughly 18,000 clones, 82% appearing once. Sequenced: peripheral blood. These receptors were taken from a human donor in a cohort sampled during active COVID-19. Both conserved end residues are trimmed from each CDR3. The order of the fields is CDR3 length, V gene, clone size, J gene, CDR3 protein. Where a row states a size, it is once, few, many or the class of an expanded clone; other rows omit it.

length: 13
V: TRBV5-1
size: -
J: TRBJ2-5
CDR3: ASSLEGREEETQY

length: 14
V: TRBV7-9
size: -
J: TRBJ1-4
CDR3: ASSSFMAATNEKLF

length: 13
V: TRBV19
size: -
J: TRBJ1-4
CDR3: ASRNGQGDSEKLF

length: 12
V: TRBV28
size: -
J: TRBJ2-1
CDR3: ASSLRREFNEQF

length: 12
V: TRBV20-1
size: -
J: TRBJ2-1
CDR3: SCSGLAGPLEQF

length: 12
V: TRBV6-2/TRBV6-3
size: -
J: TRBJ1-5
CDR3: ASSYRDTYQPQH

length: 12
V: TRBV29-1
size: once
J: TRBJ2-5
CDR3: SVTGVGGQETQY

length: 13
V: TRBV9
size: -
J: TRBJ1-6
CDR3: ASSAGSGSGSPLH

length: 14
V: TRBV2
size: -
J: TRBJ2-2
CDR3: ASSLLAGDDTGELF

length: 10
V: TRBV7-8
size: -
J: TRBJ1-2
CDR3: ASSRDIYGYT

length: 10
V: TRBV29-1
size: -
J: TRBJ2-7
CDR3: SVGQNAYEQY

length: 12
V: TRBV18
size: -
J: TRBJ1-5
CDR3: ASSRQGGSELQH

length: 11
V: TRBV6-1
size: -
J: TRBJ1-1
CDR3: ASSEPGLNEAF

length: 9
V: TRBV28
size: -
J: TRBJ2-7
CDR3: ASSQRYEQY

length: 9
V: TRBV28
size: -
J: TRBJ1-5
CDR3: ASRGGQPQH

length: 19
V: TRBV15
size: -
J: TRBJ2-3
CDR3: ATSRDSALRGRLGVPDTQY

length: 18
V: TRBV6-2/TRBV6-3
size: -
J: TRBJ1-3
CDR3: ASSYSYLMIGAGLGNTIY

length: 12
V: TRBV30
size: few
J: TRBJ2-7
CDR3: AWTTGQGAREQY

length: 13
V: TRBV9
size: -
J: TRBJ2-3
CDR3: ASSVTSTLAGPQE

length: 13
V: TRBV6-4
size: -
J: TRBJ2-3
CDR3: ASSDLAGSTDTQY

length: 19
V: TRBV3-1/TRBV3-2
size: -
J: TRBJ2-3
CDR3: ASSQVPGQGTLTSGGNTQY

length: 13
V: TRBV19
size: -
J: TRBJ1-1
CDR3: ASSPRQGAVTEAF

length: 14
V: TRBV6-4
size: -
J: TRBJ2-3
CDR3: ASSDATGTATDTQY

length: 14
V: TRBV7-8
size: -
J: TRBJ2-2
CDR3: ASNPGRLIHTGELF

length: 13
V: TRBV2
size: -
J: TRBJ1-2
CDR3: ASSRTGQPLGGYT

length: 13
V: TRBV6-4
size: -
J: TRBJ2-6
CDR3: ASSREPSGANVLT

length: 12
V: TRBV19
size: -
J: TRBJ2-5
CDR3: ASTHSDRQETQY